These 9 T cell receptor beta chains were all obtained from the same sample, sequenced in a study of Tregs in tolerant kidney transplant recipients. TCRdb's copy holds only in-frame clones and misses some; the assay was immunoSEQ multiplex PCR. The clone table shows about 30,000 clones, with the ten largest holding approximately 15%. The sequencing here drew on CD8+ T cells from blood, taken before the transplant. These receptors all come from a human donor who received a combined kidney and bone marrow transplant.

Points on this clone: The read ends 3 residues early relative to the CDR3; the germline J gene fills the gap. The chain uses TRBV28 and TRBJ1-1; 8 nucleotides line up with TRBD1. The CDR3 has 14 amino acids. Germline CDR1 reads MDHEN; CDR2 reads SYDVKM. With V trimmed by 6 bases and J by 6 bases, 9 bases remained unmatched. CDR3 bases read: TGTGCCAGCAGAATAGGACAGGGTCGTTCTGAA. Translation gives CASRIGQGRSE. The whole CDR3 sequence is CASRIGQGRSEAFF.

CDR3 DNA, as far as it was read: TGTGCCAGCAGTTCAACCGCCCGAGGTCGAGAAGAGACC. Translation gives CASSSTARGREET. The whole CDR3 region reads CASSSTARGREETQYF. This rearrangement joins TRBV6-2 or TRBV6-3 to TRBJ2-5; D uncertain. Coverage ceases 3 residues before the CDR3 finishes, and the germline J gene fills in the end. Germline values: CDR1 MNHEY, CDR2 SVGEGT. The CDR3 runs to 16 residues. The V gene lost 4 bases and the J gene lost 3 bases, with 18 bases spanning the gap.

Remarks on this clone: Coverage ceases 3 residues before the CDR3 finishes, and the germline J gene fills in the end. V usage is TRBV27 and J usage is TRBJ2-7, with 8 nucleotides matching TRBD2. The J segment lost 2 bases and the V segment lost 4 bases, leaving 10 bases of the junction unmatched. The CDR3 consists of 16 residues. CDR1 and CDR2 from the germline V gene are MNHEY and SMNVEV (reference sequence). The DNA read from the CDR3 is TGTGCCAGCAGTTATTCCGGGGGGGAAAATGCCTACGAG. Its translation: CASSYSGGENAYE. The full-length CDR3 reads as CASSYSGGENAYEQYF.

CDR3 DNA, as far as it was read: TGTGCCATCAGTGAGTCAGGGACTCACAATGAG. Encoded protein: CAISESGTHNE. The full-length CDR3 reads as CAISESGTHNEQFF. V and J are TRBV10-3 and TRBJ2-1; D is perhaps TRBD2 (6 bases). The CDR3 goes on 3 residues after the read ends, and that part is filled in from the germline J gene. Trimming took off 0 bases at V and 5 bases at J, with 8 bases between the two ends. Per the germline V gene, CDR1 is ENHRY and CDR2 is SYGVKD. CDR3 size: 14 residues.

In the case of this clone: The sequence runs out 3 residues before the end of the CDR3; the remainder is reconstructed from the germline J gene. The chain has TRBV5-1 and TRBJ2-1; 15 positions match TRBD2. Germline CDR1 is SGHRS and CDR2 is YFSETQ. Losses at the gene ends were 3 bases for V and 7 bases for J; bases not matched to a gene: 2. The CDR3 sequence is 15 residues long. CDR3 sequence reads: CASSWTSGGGNEQFF. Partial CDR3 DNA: TGCGCCAGCAGCTGGACTAGCGGGGGGGGGAATGAG.

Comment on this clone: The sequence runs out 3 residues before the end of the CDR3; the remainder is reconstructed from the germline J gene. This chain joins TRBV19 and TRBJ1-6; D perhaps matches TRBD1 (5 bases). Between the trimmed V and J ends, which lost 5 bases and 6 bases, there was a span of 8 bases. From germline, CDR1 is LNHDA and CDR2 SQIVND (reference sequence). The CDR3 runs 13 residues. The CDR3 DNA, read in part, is TGTGCCAGTAGTCCGGGGGGTAATTCACCC. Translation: CASSPGGNSP. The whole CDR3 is CASSPGGNSPLHF. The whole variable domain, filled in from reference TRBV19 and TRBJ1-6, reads DGGITQSPKYLFRKEGQNVTLSCEQNLNHDAMYWYRQDPGQGLRLIYYSQIVNDFQKGDIAEGYSVSREKKESFPLTVTSAQKNPTAFYLCASSPGGNSPLHFGNGTRLTVT.

The CDR3 DNA, read in part, is TGCAGCGTTGGGGCACCAAACACTGAA. Its protein is CSVGAPNTE. The whole CDR3 is CSVGAPNTEAFF. V usage is TRBV29-1 and J usage is TRBJ1-1; D not certain. The observed sequence ends 3 residues before the CDR3 terminus, with the missing tail filled in from the germline J gene. The V end was cut by 4 bases, the J end by 2 bases, with 8 bases between. The CDR3 consists of 12 residues. Germline CDR1 and CDR2: SQVTM and ANQGSEA. Full variable domain (remainder filled in from reference TRBV29-1 and TRBJ1-1): SAVISQKPSRDICQRGTSLTIQCQVDSQVTMMFWYRQQPGQSLTLIATANQGSEATYESGFVIDKFPISRPNLTFSTLTVSNMSPEDSSIYLCSVGAPNTEAFFGQGTRLTVV.

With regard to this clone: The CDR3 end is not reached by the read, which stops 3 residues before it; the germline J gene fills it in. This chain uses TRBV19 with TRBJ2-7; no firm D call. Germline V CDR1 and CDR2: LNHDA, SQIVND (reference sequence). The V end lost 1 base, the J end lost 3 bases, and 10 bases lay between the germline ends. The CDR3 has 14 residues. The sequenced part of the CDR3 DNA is TGTGCCAGTAGTATAGGTCTCTTCGGCTACGAG. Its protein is CASSIGLFGYE. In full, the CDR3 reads CASSIGLFGYEQYF.

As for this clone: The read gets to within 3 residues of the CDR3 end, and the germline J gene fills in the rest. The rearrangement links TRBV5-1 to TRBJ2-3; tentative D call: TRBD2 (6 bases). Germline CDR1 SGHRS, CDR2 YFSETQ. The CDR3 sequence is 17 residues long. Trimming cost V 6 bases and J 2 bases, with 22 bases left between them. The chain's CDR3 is CASTQGVGGKSTDTQYF. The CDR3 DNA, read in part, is TGCGCCAGCACACAAGGTGTGGGGGGTAAATCCACAGATACG.